This paragraph covers one T cell receptor (beta chain) sequence. Its antigen is not yet known. Per-nucleotide qualities are absent, and no much larger clonotype sits a single base away. Donors were healthy HIV-negative adults with no recently reported acute infections or vaccinations. Every donor was a Caucasian adult living in Nashville, Tennessee, USA. CD4+ T cells were enriched through magnetic negative selection, after which naive cells were positively selected on CD45RA and the remaining negative fraction served as the memory subset. Blood was obtained by leukapheresis, after which PBMCs were separated by Ficoll-Histopaque density gradient centrifugation and cryopreserved in liquid nitrogen vapor phase. Analytical flow cytometry was used to check the purity and quantity of each magnetically sorted T cell population. Genomic DNA was isolated from every sorted fraction and measured by UV absorbance on a Nanodrop 2000c.

This sample is drawn from a study of shared clonotypes between healthy human individuals (dated by TCRdb to the early 2020s). Some background on the complete study: The cohort included three men and a couple of women between 18 and 49 years of age. For each donor, three plates each were used for CD4 naive and CD4 memory, two plates were used for CD8 naive, and one plate was used for CD8 memory. To estimate repertoire size and how much clonotype sharing occurs between individuals, the study deeply sequenced the blood TCR repertoires of five healthy adults. Different laboratories and diverse techniques were used to prepare libraries and sequence TCR repertoires, to increase sequencing depth and limit assay-specific biases. Leukapheresis yielded between about 0.85 and 9.5 billion PBMCs per donor. What the authors observed across the whole study: Pairwise subsampling led to the expectation that sequencing depth would affect the degree of clonotype sharing among donors. Larger estimated clonotype richness was generally found for naive subsets than for memory subsets. Higher generation probabilities were observed for clonotypes shared by all four sorted-subset donors than for non-shared clonotypes. When a handful of donors were compared, the shared fraction of clonotypes was around 4.6% for naive CD4, roughly 3.4% for naive CD8, 2% to 2.5% for memory CD4, and 0.3% to 0.5% for memory CD8. The small number of donors limited the genetic and exposure-history diversity represented. Sampling was restricted to blood, and TCR repertoires in tissue are likely to differ from TCR repertoires in blood. Even with the large sequencing depth, rarefaction of the sorted-subset datasets indicated that sequencing was incomplete.

Using the deep immunoSEQ assay, multiplex PCR amplified TCR CDR3 regions from genomic DNA. Extracted genomic DNA from each cell subset was spread evenly across all wells of several immunoSEQ 96-well plates, with each plate serving as a replicate. For sorted subsets, each replicate PCR was loaded with around 200 ng genomic DNA, equivalent to approximately 27,000 T cell genomes. Purified libraries were measured with a Qubit 3.0 fluorometer, size-checked on a Bioanalyzer 2100, and measured again with the KAPA Library Quantification kit. A separate single-read 150-cycle Illumina NextSeq 550 flow cell was used to sequence each immunoSEQ 96-well plate. The authors' analysis ran thus. The immunoSEQ output contained only junctional sequences without quality scores, so filtering could not match that applied to full-length reads. Sequences were annotated with PyIR, a Python wrapper for IgBLAST v1.9, and V/J genes and CDR3 were assigned using IMGT germline references. Reads were filtered out if the reads had weak V/J assignments (E-value above 1e-6), no CDR3, stop codons, out-of-frame junctions, or ambiguous translated residues. V3J clonotypes were defined by identical inferred V gene, J gene, and CDR3 amino acid sequence. Percentage overlap between repertoires was computed as shared unique clonotypes divided by the size of the smaller repertoire. Richness of each repertoire was evaluated using RTK rarefaction, the Chao1 estimator, and Recon v2.1 estimates of unobserved clonotypes. Generation probabilities for all TCRbeta clonotypes obtained by the gDNA method from four donors were computed using OLGA. Entries here come from immuneACCESS through TCRdb and include only in-frame sequences with V and J called. Some clones fail to appear in such tables; in the studies checked, an unresolved V gene covers under half of the shortfall, and the cause of the remainder is unknown. V and J calls and clone size come straight from that table; D and trimming were deduced from the DNA. Here the sample has around 2.5 million clones; over 85% occur a single time. The ten largest clones capture 0.36% of the sample.

V and J are truncated by 2 bases and 4 bases respectively, leaving an intervening sequence of 18 bases. The CDR3 covers 16 residues, taking in both the cysteine and the phenylalanine. Only the CDR3 portion is preserved as DNA: 48 bases, with reading frame beginning at the first base. Taken from the germline V gene, the CDR1 and CDR2 loops are SGHDN and FVKESK. This receptor was taken from a man aged 18-30 years in good health. Some clones in this sample may be carry-over from other donors' samples. The rearrangement joined TRBV14 to TRBJ2-7, with the D call perhaps TRBD1 or TRBD2, each one matching 5 bases. Sequenced input: naive CD4+ T cells from PBMCs. The cell subset or site label of this sample denotes: CD45RA+ positively selected. The encoded CDR3 is CASSQWGPLTGYEQYF. The DNA sequence is as follows: TGTGCCAGCAGCCAATGGGGACCGCTTACGGGGTACGAGCAGTACTTC.